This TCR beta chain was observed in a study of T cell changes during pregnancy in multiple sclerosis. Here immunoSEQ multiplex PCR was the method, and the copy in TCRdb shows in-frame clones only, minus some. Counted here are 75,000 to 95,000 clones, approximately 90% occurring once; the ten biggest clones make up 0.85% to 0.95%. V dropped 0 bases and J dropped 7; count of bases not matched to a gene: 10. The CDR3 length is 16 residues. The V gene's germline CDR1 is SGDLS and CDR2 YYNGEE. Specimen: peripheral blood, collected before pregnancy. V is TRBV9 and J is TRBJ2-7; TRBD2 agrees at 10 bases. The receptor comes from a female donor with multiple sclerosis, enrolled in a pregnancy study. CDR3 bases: TGTGCCAGCAGCGTAGCTAGCGGGGGCGGCATTCGGGAGCAGTACTTC. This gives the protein CASSVASGGGIREQYF.